Presented here are 16 T cell receptor beta chains from one specimen sequenced in a study of immune cell composition in non-small cell lung cancer. Data came from immunoSEQ multiplex PCR; TCRdb stores just in-frame clones and leaves some out. The sample includes over 2,000 clones, approximately 88% seen only once; the top ten take about 3.6%. Input material: lung tumor tissue. The receptors stem from a human donor with non-small cell lung cancer.

The chain has TRBV10-1 and TRBJ2-1; tentative D call: TRBD2 (5 bases). The ends were cut back, 0 bases at V and 9 bases at J, with 15 bases in the middle. Germline lookup yields CDR1 WNHNN and CDR2 SYGVQD (reference sequence). The CDR3 has 15 residues. The CDR3, as DNA: TGCGCCAGCAGTGAGTCGTGGAATGGTCGGGGTGAGCAGTTCTTC. Amino acid sequence: CASSESWNGRGEQFF.

The chain is built from TRBV6-5 and TRBJ1-2; TRBD1 agrees at 11 bases. After removal of 5 bases from V and 7 bases from J, the junction contained 0 bases not matched to a gene. This CDR3 contains 12 residues. Germline CDR1 MNHEY, CDR2 SVGAGI. The chain's CDR3 is CASSGTGGGYTF. CDR3 sequence (DNA): TGTGCCAGCAGTGGGACAGGGGGTGGCTACACCTTC.

The rearrangement joins TRBV15 to TRBJ1-4; D not resolved. V was cut by 3 bases and J by 1 base, with 12 bases left in between. In germline, CDR1 is LNHNV, CDR2 YYDKDF (reference sequence). CDR3 size: 16 residues. The CDR3 reads CATSRREWLTNEKLFF. CDR3 coding DNA: TGTGCCACCAGCAGGAGGGAGTGGCTAACTAATGAAAAACTGTTTTTT.

The V and J genes are TRBV27 and TRBJ1-2; possibly TRBD1 for D (6 bases). The V gene lost 4 bases and the J gene lost 8 bases, with 17 bases spanning the gap. Germline V gives CDR1 MNHEY, CDR2 SMNVEV (reference sequence). The CDR3 has 14 residues. DNA for the CDR3: TGTGCCAGCAGTTCTCAGGGGTTTGGGTGGGGCTACACCTTC. It yields the protein CASSSQGFGWGYTF.

This clone has just one count. The CDR3 reads CASSPQSAGPSYTF. Here the CDR3 DNA reads TGTGCCAGCAGTCCCCAATCGGCAGGGCCCAGTTACACCTTC. The chain employs TRBV28 and TRBJ1-2; a weak D match, TRBD1 (5 bases). This CDR3 is 14 amino acids long. V was clipped by 5 bases and J by 11 bases, with 21 bases between them. Germline CDR1 MDHEN, CDR2 SYDVKM.

In DNA form, the CDR3 reads TGTGCCAGCAGTGAATTGAGGGACAGCCCCTACGAGCAGTACTTC. This encodes CASSELRDSPYEQYF. The chain employs TRBV6-1 and TRBJ2-7; 7 bases map to TRBD1. Trimming removed 2 bases from V and 2 bases from J; junction bases left unmatched: 6. Germline-derived CDR1 and CDR2 are MNHNS and SASEGT. The CDR3 covers 15 residues.

The V call is TRBV6-1, the J call TRBJ2-3; 7 positions agree with TRBD2. The CDR3 loop spans 15 amino acids. Germline V lookup: CDR1 MNHNS, CDR2 SASEGT. Trimming at V came to 3 bases and at J to 4 bases, leaving 7 bases not matched to a gene. The CDR3 region has the DNA TGTGCCAGCAGTGAGATCAGCGGGATGGCAGATACGCAGTATTTT. It encodes CASSEISGMADTQYF.

The V and J genes are TRBV27 and TRBJ2-7; 7 nucleotides line up with TRBD2. Trimming took 2 bases from V and 1 from J; bases not matched to a gene: 5. CDR1 and CDR2 from the germline V gene are MNHEY and SMNVEV (reference sequence). This CDR3 contains 15 residues. The DNA for the CDR3 is TGTGCCAGCAGTTTAAGTCCCGGGAGGTCCTACGAGCAGTACTTC. It specifies CASSLSPGRSYEQYF.

This clone was observed a few times. The chain recombines TRBV5-1 with TRBJ1-4; D remains unclear. CDR1 is SGHRS and CDR2 is YFSETQ in the germline V gene. Trimming stripped 5 bases from V and 0 bases from J, with 14 bases between. This CDR3 comprises 16 residues. The CDR3 nucleotides read TGCGCCAGCAGATCTAAATTAGATTCAACTAATGAAAAACTGTTTTTT. As protein: CASRSKLDSTNEKLFF.

This clone was seen only once. The rearrangement links TRBV6-1 to TRBJ1-1, with D perhaps matching TRBD1 (5 bases). The CDR3 contains 12 residues. Germline loops: CDR1 MNHNS, CDR2 SASEGT. Trimming cost V 2 bases and J 11 bases, with 12 bases left between them. The CDR3 loop reads CASSEPSPGAFF. The CDR3 region has the DNA TGTGCCAGCAGTGAACCCAGCCCAGGGGCTTTCTTT.

This clone was seen just once. The chain has TRBV5-6 and TRBJ1-4; 9 nucleotides agree with TRBD1. Germline lookup yields CDR1 SGHDT and CDR2 YYEEEE. The CDR3 has 15 amino acids. V shed 4 bases, J shed 0 bases, and the junction held 1 base outside the gene matches. CDR3 protein: CASSRQGATNEKLFF. CDR3 sequence (DNA): TGTGCCAGCAGCCGACAGGGGGCAACTAATGAAAAACTGTTTTTT. Looking up the rest from reference TRBV5-6 and TRBJ1-4 gives the full variable domain: DAGVTQSPTHLIKTRGQQVTLRCSPKSGHDTVSWYQQALGQGPQFIFQYYEEEERQRGNFPDRFSGHQFPNYSSELNVNALLLGDSALYLCASSRQGATNEKLFFGSGTQLSVL.

CDR3 in amino acids: CASSQGQGFNGYTF. The CDR3, as DNA: TGCGCCAGCAGCCAGGGACAGGGGTTCAATGGCTACACCTTC. The chain is built from TRBV5-1 and TRBJ1-2; TRBD1 agrees at 10 bases. Looked up from germline, CDR1 is SGHRS and CDR2 is YFSETQ. The V gene end was trimmed by 4 bases and the J gene end by 6 bases; junction bases not matched to a gene: 6. CDR3 length: 14 residues.

The gene calls are TRBV7-8 and TRBJ2-3, with D possibly being TRBD1 (6 bases). The CDR3 extends over 14 amino acids. Trimming stripped 5 bases from V and 2 bases from J, with 11 bases between. Looked up from germline, CDR1 is SGHVS and CDR2 is FQNEAQ. CDR3 DNA sequence: TGTGCCAGCAGCAAGGACAGATACACAGATACGCAGTATTTT. This gives the protein CASSKDRYTDTQYF. The full variable domain, rest sourced from reference TRBV7-8 and TRBJ2-3, is GAGVSQSPRYKVAKRGQDVALRCDPISGHVSLFWYQQALGQGPEFLTYFQNEAQLDKSGLPSDRFFAERPEGSVSTLKIQRTQQEDSAVYLCASSKDRYTDTQYFGPGTRLTVL.

The chain has TRBV27 and TRBJ2-4, with 7 positions matching TRBD2. Per germline, CDR1 MNHEY and CDR2 SMNVEV (reference sequence). The CDR3 length is 14 residues. J gave up 6 bases and V 3 bases, and 5 bases lay outside the gene matches. CDR3: CASSLRGGGNIQYF. CDR3 nucleotide sequence: TGTGCCAGCAGTTTGAGGGGCGGGGGAAACATTCAGTACTTC.

This clone has only one observation. The J gene is TRBJ1-5, the V gene TRBV6-1; 9 bases fit TRBD1. The CDR3 has 14 residues. CDR1 MNHNS and CDR2 SASEGT come from the germline V gene. V was pared by 4 bases and J by 6 bases, with 4 bases of the junction left unmatched. The CDR3 DNA reads as TGTGCCAGCAGTGGGGGACAGGGTGTTCAGCCCCAGCATTTT. This codes for CASSGGQGVQPQHF.

The V gene is TRBV6-5, the J gene TRBJ2-3; 9 bases align to TRBD1. Germline loops: CDR1 MNHEY, CDR2 SVGAGI. With V trimmed by 2 bases and J by 1 base, 1 base remained unmatched. CDR3 length: 15 residues. CDR3 nucleotide sequence: TGTGCCAGCAGTTACAGGGACAGGGGCACAGATACGCAGTATTTT. This codes for CASSYRDRGTDTQYF.